This TCR beta chain was captured in a study of shared clonotypes between healthy human individuals. Study-level results: Clonotypes which were not shared had lower generation probabilities than clonotypes that all four donors shared. Naive CD4 clonotypes were shared across a handful of donors at 4.5% to 6%.

CD45RO-negative cells were positively selected for CCR7, leaving out terminally differentiated effector memory CD45RA+ cells. Free of recent acute infections or vaccinations, the donors were healthy HIV-negative adults. V lost 4 bases and J lost 3; bases outside the gene matches: 7. Germline V CDR1 and CDR2: SGHAT, FQNNGV. The CDR3 covers 16 residues. On this clone itself: Antigen unknown.

The method was immunoSEQ multiplex PCR; TCRdb's version includes in-frame clones alone and lacks a portion of them. The sample carries some 630,000 clones, around 96% recorded once. The sequenced sample was naive CD8+ T cells sorted from blood. The receptor was isolated from a woman between 25 and 40 years old in good health. This chain joins TRBV11-2 and TRBJ1-3; 9 bases line up with TRBD1. CDR3 amino acids: CASSSGTGIIGNTIYF. The CDR3 nucleotides are TGTGCCAGCAGCTCCGGGACAGGGATAATTGGAAACACCATATATTTT.